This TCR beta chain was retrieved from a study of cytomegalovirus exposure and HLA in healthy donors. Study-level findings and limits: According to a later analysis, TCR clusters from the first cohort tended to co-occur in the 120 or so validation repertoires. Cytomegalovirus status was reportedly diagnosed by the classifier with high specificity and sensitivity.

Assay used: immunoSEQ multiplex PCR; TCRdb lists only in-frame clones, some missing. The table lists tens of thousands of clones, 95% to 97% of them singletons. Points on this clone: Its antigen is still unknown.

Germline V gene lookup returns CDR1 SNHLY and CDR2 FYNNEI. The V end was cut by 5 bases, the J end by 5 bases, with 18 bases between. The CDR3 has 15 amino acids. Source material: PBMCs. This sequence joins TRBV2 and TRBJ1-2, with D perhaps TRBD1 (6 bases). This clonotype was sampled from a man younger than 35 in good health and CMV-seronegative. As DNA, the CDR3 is TGTGCCAGCAGTCCATATCAGGGAGGGGGATATGGCTACACCTTC. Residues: CASSPYQGGGYGYTF.